The 7 T cell receptor beta chains reported below all come from one sample, sequenced in a study of human T cells and chemical hapten exposure listed by TCRdb under 2021. What this sample's time point label stands for: pre-sensitization, week 0. The treatment or condition label, as the study defines it: therapeutic diphenylcyclopropenone sensitization with weekly scalp DPC. Total RNA was extracted from unfractionated whole blood collected in Tempus Blood RNA tubes. The method was RACE. Sequencing was carried out with a NextSeq 500. TCRdb's own reprocessing of the public reads used fastp at Q25 and MiXCR and kept productive beta chains. When rows share a CDR3 protein, they turn into one entry using the most common DNA and genes. In this sample the table shows over 50,000 distinct CDR3 sequences, 8.5% to 10% of which occur a single time. The top ten clonotypes cover approximately 9.6% of the sample. This specimen consisted of whole blood, obtained in connection with sensitization to the hapten diphenylcyclopropenone (DPC). These receptor sequences come from a woman in her twenties or thirties with alopecia areata. Some clones in this sample may be carry-over from other donors' samples.

In this sample, this clonotype turned up a few times. V is TRBV7-9 and J is TRBJ1-1; unclear D gene. V lost 1 base and J lost 6, with 9 bases in between. Germline V lookup: CDR1 SEHNR, CDR2 FQNEAQ (reference sequence). CDR3 size: 13 residues. The CDR3 bases are TGTGCCAGCAGCTTAGACAGAGTTTCTGAAGCTTTCTTT. Its translation: CASSLDRVSEAFF.

This clonotype was detected many times. V usage is TRBV24-1 and J usage is TRBJ2-7; 7 positions match TRBD2. V was clipped by 5 bases and J by 4 bases; unmatched bases: 10. Per the germline V gene, CDR1 is KGHDR and CDR2 is SFDVKD. The CDR3 extends over 15 amino acids. This chain's CDR3 is CATSAVASGKYEQYF. The CDR3 DNA is TGTGCCACCAGTGCTGTCGCTAGCGGAAAGTACGAGCAGTACTTC.

This clonotype was counted a few times. The genes are TRBV25-1 and TRBJ2-7, with 10 bases that match TRBD1. The CDR3 has 14 amino acids. V dropped 8 bases and J dropped 6; count of bases not matched to a gene: 10. In germline, CDR1 is MGHDK, CDR2 SYGVNS. The CDR3 sequence is CASRAGQGSAEQYF. The CDR3 DNA reads TGTGCCAGCCGTGCGGGACAGGGGTCCGCCGAGCAGTACTTC.

This clonotype was counted a few times. The chain carries TRBV20-1 and TRBJ1-2; D unclear. CDR1 and CDR2 from the germline V gene are DFQATT and SNEGSKA (reference sequence). The CDR3 has 13 amino acids. The V gene lost 5 bases and the J gene lost 2 bases, with 12 bases spanning the gap. The CDR3 coding sequence is TGCAGTGCTCCCCGCAGGAGGAACTATGGCTACACCTTC. Protein product: CSAPRRRNYGYTF.

In its sample, this clonotype was seen a few times. This chain joins TRBV12-3 or TRBV12-4 and TRBJ1-6; 7 bases fit TRBD1. The V gene end was trimmed by 4 bases and the J gene end by 8 bases; junction bases not matched to a gene: 5. CDR3 length: 14 residues. The CDR3 is CASSSTGPDSPLHF. The CDR3 DNA sequence: TGTGCCAGCAGTTCGACAGGGCCCGATTCACCCCTCCACTTT.

In this sample, this clonotype turned up a few times. The J gene is TRBJ1-6, the V gene TRBV14; no clear D. CDR1 SGHDN and CDR2 FVKESK come from the germline V gene. The V end was cut by 3 bases, the J end by 5 bases, with 11 bases between. The CDR3 contains 15 residues. The CDR3 region is CASSQRTGDNSPLHF. The CDR3, as DNA: TGTGCCAGCAGCCAGAGAACGGGAGATAATTCACCCCTCCACTTT.

This clonotype was seen only a few times. The chain recombines TRBV6-2 or TRBV6-3 with TRBJ2-3, with D tentatively TRBD1 (8 bases). V shed 6 bases and J shed 0 bases, with 16 bases lying between them. CDR3 length equals 16 residues. Germline V gives CDR1 MNHEY, CDR2 SVGEGT. The CDR3 sequence is CASSPQGGISTDTQYF. In DNA form, the CDR3 reads TGTGCCAGCAGCCCACAGGGGGGGATAAGCACAGATACGCAGTATTTT.